This T cell receptor (beta chain) emerged from a study of blood T cell repertoires in COVID-19. At the level of the study: Italy, Spain and the United States were the sources of the convalescent and acute COVID-19 samples. PBMCs, B-cell-depleted T cells, or T cells were the source of the cDNA or gDNA that made up the material.

Per the original data handling: Researchers report that nucleated cell counts were estimated from reference gene primer amplification. Some clones are missing from TCRdb's copy, which holds only in-frame ones; the method was immunoSEQ multiplex PCR. V and J calls plus clone size are reproduced from that table; the DNA served to infer D and trimming. Among 130,000 to 150,000 clones listed, roughly 79% were seen once. The sequencing input was peripheral blood. The sequence was obtained from a human donor with acute or convalescent COVID-19. The donor label of this sample is uncertain.

Here the CDR3 reads CASSLNGGTTDTQYF. In nucleotides, the CDR3 is TGTGCCAGCAGCTTGAATGGGGGGACCACAGATACGCAGTATTTT. This sequence joins TRBV5-4 and TRBJ2-3; D perhaps matches TRBD2 (6 bases). The CDR3 spans 15 residues. Trimming removed 1 base from V and 2 bases from J, with 11 bases in between. Germline V gene data show CDR1 as SGHNT and CDR2 as YYREEE (reference sequence).